These 21 T cell receptor beta chains originate from one sample sequenced in a study of cytomegalovirus exposure and HLA in healthy donors. PCR used 60 Vbeta primers and 13 Jbeta primers. TCRdb's copy holds only in-frame clones and misses some; the assay was immunoSEQ multiplex PCR. The sample has approximately 190,000 clones. Sequencing was done on a sample of PBMCs. The receptors come from a boy aged 5-17 years in good health and CMV-seronegative.

The chain is built from TRBV28 and TRBJ1-1, with D uncertain. Per the germline V gene, CDR1 is MDHEN and CDR2 is SYDVKM. V lost 8 bases and J lost 1, with 8 bases in between. There are 12 residues in the CDR3. The CDR3 loop reads CASESSNTEAFF. The CDR3 DNA is TGTGCCAGCGAGTCTTCGAACACTGAAGCTTTCTTT.

The chain recombines TRBV11-2 with TRBJ2-7, with 7 bases that match TRBD1. This CDR3 is built from 14 residues. CDR1 and CDR2 (germline): SGHAT, FQNNGV. The ends lost 6 bases at V and 3 bases at J; junction bases unmatched: 8. The CDR3 sequence: CASRTYRGVYEQYF. CDR3 coding DNA: TGTGCCAGCAGAACCTACAGGGGTGTCTACGAGCAGTACTTC.

This chain joins TRBV5-4 and TRBJ1-2, with D possibly matching TRBD1 (6 bases). The CDR3 has 14 amino acids. The V gene lost 6 bases and the J gene lost 2 bases, with 14 bases spanning the gap. From germline, CDR1 is SGHNT and CDR2 YYREEE (reference sequence). CDR3 coding DNA: TGTGCCAGCACCCCGAGGGGGATAAACTATGGCTACACCTTC. Amino acids: CASTPRGINYGYTF.

V is TRBV4-2 and J is TRBJ1-2; possible D gene TRBD1, 6 bases. The V end was cut by 0 bases, the J end by 2 bases, with 16 bases between. CDR1 is LGHNA and CDR2 is YNFKEQ in the germline V gene. This CDR3 region has 17 residues. CDR3 protein: CASSQDMTLTGNYGYTF. The CDR3 nucleotides are TGTGCCAGCAGCCAAGATATGACCCTCACAGGGAACTATGGCTACACCTTC.

V usage is TRBV7-3 and J usage is TRBJ1-2; no clear D. Germline-derived CDR1 and CDR2 are SGHTA and FQGTGA. V lost 2 bases, J lost 1 base, and 11 bases lay in between. The length of the CDR3 is 15 residues. CDR3 amino acids: CASSLVADLNYGYTF. CDR3 in DNA: TGTGCCAGCAGCTTAGTTGCGGATCTTAACTATGGCTACACCTTC. The full variable domain, in which reference TRBV7-3 and TRBJ1-2 provide the parts outside the CDR3, is GAGVSQTPSNKVTEKGKYVELRCDPISGHTALYWYRQSLGQGPEFLIYFQGTGAADDSGLPNDRFFAVRPEGSVSTLKIQRTERGDSAVYLCASSLVADLNYGYTFGSGTRLTVV.

The chain employs TRBV28 and TRBJ2-1; the D is unclear. Germline assignment: CDR1 MDHEN and CDR2 SYDVKM. The CDR3 runs 16 residues. Trimming left V 5 bases short and J 0 bases short, with 14 bases between. CDR3 DNA sequence: TGTGCCAGCAGTCCGATGTCTCCGAGCTCCTACAATGAGCAGTTCTTC. As protein: CASSPMSPSSYNEQFF. Combining the CDR3 with reference TRBV28 and TRBJ2-1 gives the whole variable domain DVKVTQSSRYLVKRTGEKVFLECVQDMDHENMFWYRQDPGLGLRLIYFSYDVKMKEKGDIPEGYSVSREKKERFSLILESASTNQTSMYLCASSPMSPSSYNEQFFGPGTRLTVL.

The J gene is TRBJ2-7, the V gene TRBV4-2; possibly TRBD1 for D (5 bases). The germline V gene encodes CDR1 LGHNA and CDR2 YNFKEQ. The CDR3 extends over 13 amino acids. Deletions cut 1 base from V and 3 bases from J, with 7 bases between. Here the CDR3 DNA reads TGTGCCAGCAGCCAAGGGGGCCGCTACGAGCAGTACTTC. Its protein product is CASSQGGRYEQYF.

The V call is TRBV5-5, the J call TRBJ2-6; TRBD2 is a possible D gene (5 bases). Germline V lookup: CDR1 SGHKS, CDR2 YYEKEE (reference sequence). Trimming stripped 2 bases from V and 9 bases from J, with 9 bases between. This CDR3 has 13 residues. The CDR3 reads CASSFPGINVLTF. CDR3 nucleotides: TGTGCCAGCAGCTTTCCGGGGATCAACGTCCTGACTTTC.

V and J are TRBV4-1 and TRBJ1-4; D possibly corresponds to TRBD1 (6 bases). Trimming left V 4 bases short and J 0 bases short, with 12 bases between. The length of the CDR3 is 16 residues. Germline CDR1 is MGHRA and CDR2 is YSYEKL. The CDR3 loop is CASSRWTAATNEKLFF. CDR3 DNA sequence: TGCGCCAGCAGCCGTTGGACAGCCGCAACTAATGAAAAACTGTTTTTT.

The chain recombines TRBV30 with TRBJ1-2; D call uncertain. Germline CDR1 and CDR2: GTSNPN and SVGIG (reference sequence). CDR3 size: 14 residues. V lost 3 bases and J lost 8, with 19 bases in between. CDR3 sequence reads: CAWREAPEVEGYTF. In DNA, the CDR3 is TGTGCCTGGAGAGAGGCTCCGGAGGTAGAGGGCTACACCTTC.

The chain links TRBV6-5 to TRBJ2-3; D possibly corresponds to TRBD2 (5 bases). The germline V and J ends were trimmed by 2 bases and 2 bases, with 8 bases remaining between them. Germline V gene sequence: CDR1 MNHEY, CDR2 SVGAGI. This CDR3 contains 14 residues. For the CDR3, the DNA is TGTGCCAGCAGTTACGAGGGAATCACAGATACGCAGTATTTT. It translates to CASSYEGITDTQYF.

V is TRBV5-6 and J is TRBJ1-2, with D possibly TRBD1 on 6 matching bases. The V end was cut by 0 bases, the J end by 2 bases, with 11 bases between. The CDR3 totals 15 residues. Germline CDR1 is SGHDT and CDR2 is YYEEEE. CDR3 nucleotides: TGTGCCAGCAGCTTGGGCGGGGGGCCGAACTATGGCTACACCTTC. This encodes CASSLGGGPNYGYTF.

The chain couples TRBV5-4 to TRBJ2-7; 8 bases agree with TRBD1. Germline V gene lookup returns CDR1 SGHNT and CDR2 YYREEE (reference sequence). The CDR3 consists of 13 residues. V shed 6 bases, J shed 5 bases, and the junction held 7 bases outside the gene matches. Here the CDR3 reads CASKRQGIHEQYF. CDR3 nucleotides: TGTGCCAGCAAGCGACAGGGGATCCACGAGCAGTACTTC.

The chain employs TRBV19 and TRBJ1-5, with 8 bases lining up with TRBD1. Per germline, CDR1 LNHDA and CDR2 SQIVND (reference sequence). The CDR3 sequence is 14 residues long. The junction had 3 bases not matched to a gene; V was cut back by 6 bases and J by 2 bases. CDR3 protein: CASSQDRGNQPQHF. The CDR3 DNA reads TGTGCCAGTAGCCAGGACAGGGGCAATCAGCCCCAGCATTTT.

The V call is TRBV5-6, the J call TRBJ2-4, with 8 bases identical to TRBD2. J gave up 7 bases and V 3 bases, and 6 bases lay outside the gene matches. Germline CDR1 reads SGHDT; CDR2 reads YYEEEE. The CDR3 is made up of 14 amino acids. The CDR3 loop reads CASSSPGGRNIQYF. CDR3 DNA sequence: TGTGCCAGCAGCTCCCCGGGGGGGCGGAACATTCAGTACTTC.

This rearrangement joins TRBV7-9 to TRBJ2-5; D might be TRBD2 (6 bases). Looked up from germline, CDR1 is SEHNR and CDR2 is FQNEAQ (reference sequence). Trimming removed 1 base from V and 1 base from J, with 10 bases in between. The CDR3 loop spans 15 amino acids. The CDR3 region has the DNA TGTGCCAGCAGCTTAGTATGGACTACCCAAGAGACCCAGTACTTC. This sequence encodes CASSLVWTTQETQYF.

The rearrangement links TRBV29-1 to TRBJ2-2, with D tentatively TRBD2 (6 bases). Germline lookup yields CDR1 SQVTM and CDR2 ANQGSEA. Trimming stripped 5 bases from V and 5 bases from J, with 12 bases between. CDR3 length equals 13 residues. The CDR3: CSVQGGSTGELFF. Written as DNA, the CDR3 is TGCAGCGTTCAGGGAGGATCAACCGGGGAGCTGTTTTTT.

V usage is TRBV15 and J usage is TRBJ1-4; 7 positions match TRBD1. The CDR3 has 14 amino acids. Trimming cost V 4 bases and J 3 bases; bases outside gene matches: 2. Looked up from germline, CDR1 is LNHNV and CDR2 is YYDKDF (reference sequence). The CDR3 coding sequence is TGTGCCACCAGCAACAGGGGACCTAATGAAAAACTGTTTTTT. It translates to CATSNRGPNEKLFF.

The chain joins TRBV5-1 to TRBJ2-7; 9 bases map to TRBD1. CDR1 and CDR2 from the germline V gene are SGHRS and YFSETQ. The CDR3 is made up of 16 amino acids. Trimming removed 4 bases from V and 2 bases from J; junction bases left unmatched: 10. This CDR3 reads CASSPPRTGEPYEQYF. In DNA, the CDR3 is TGCGCCAGCAGCCCGCCTAGGACAGGGGAGCCCTACGAGCAGTACTTC. The variable domain in full, with the rest retrieved from reference TRBV5-1 and TRBJ2-7, is KAGVTQTPRYLIKTRGQQVTLSCSPISGHRSVSWYQQTPGQGLQFLFEYFSETQRNKGNFPGRFSGRQFSNSRSEMNVSTLELGDSALYLCASSPPRTGEPYEQYFGPGTRLTVT.

CDR3 DNA sequence: TGTGCCAGCAGTTACGGAGAATCCGGCTACACCTTC. The encoded protein is CASSYGESGYTF. The J gene is TRBJ1-2, the V gene TRBV6-5; D gene uncertain. From germline, CDR1 is MNHEY and CDR2 SVGAGI. The CDR3 is made up of 12 amino acids. Trimming took 2 bases from V and 8 from J, leaving 9 bases between them.

The V call is TRBV5-6, the J call TRBJ1-1; a possible D gene is TRBD1 (5 bases). Trimming left V 1 base short and J 3 bases short, with 7 bases between. The CDR3 spans 13 residues. Germline CDR1 and CDR2: SGHDT and YYEEEE. The CDR3 nucleotides are TGTGCCAGCAGCTTGCGGGGGGACACTGAAGCTTTCTTT. Protein: CASSLRGDTEAFF.